One and the same sample provided the 17 T cell receptor beta chains below, sequenced in a study of T cells in Graves' hyperthyroidism and ophthalmopathy. RNA transcripts were the template for amplifying TCR beta CDR3 regions. Carried out on the TCR CDR3, a first-round RT-PCR used the HTBI primer set. One entry per CDR3 protein results from TCRdb running MiXCR on the multiplex PCR reads. The sample shows 460,000 or so distinct CDR3 sequences, around 15% of them seen only once. Sequencing input: blood. These receptors came from a woman under 30 with Graves' hyperthyroidism.

This clonotype was observed many times. This chain joins TRBV24-1 and TRBJ2-1; D unresolved. V lost 3 bases, J lost 1 base, and 12 bases lay in between. CDR3 length equals 16 residues. Germline V lookup: CDR1 KGHDR, CDR2 SFDVKD. The CDR3 coding sequence is TGTGCCACCAGTGATATGGGCGGCCCGTCCTACAATGAGCAGTTCTTC. It specifies CATSDMGGPSYNEQFF.

There are many counts of this clonotype. The chain has TRBV29-1 and TRBJ1-1, with D unresolved. From germline, CDR1 is SQVTM and CDR2 ANQGSEA. The CDR3 totals 14 residues. V was clipped by 4 bases and J by 0 bases, with 12 bases between them. The CDR3 DNA reads as TGCAGCGTTGGTAGCAGCCTAATGAACACTGAAGCTTTCTTT. This gives the protein CSVGSSLMNTEAFF.

In this sample, this clonotype turned up a few times. The chain carries TRBV13 and TRBJ1-2; D is unclear. The CDR3 extends over 14 amino acids. Trimming pared 0 bases from V and 3 bases from J, leaving 8 bases between. Germline assignment: CDR1 PRHDT and CDR2 FYEKMQ (reference sequence). The CDR3 bases are TGTGCCAGCAGCTTAGGTGGGTCTTACTATGGCTACACCTTC. As protein: CASSLGGSYYGYTF.

A note on this clonotype: This could be a read error, since a much larger clone is one nucleotide away. The rearrangement links TRBV28 to TRBJ1-1; the D is unclear. This CDR3 comprises 15 residues. Trimming left V 1 base short and J 11 bases short, with 20 bases between. Germline CDR1 reads MDHEN; CDR2 reads SYDVKM. The CDR3 DNA sequence: TGTGCCAGCAGTTTATATCGTTTGAGATTTCAGAGCGCTTTCTTT. Translated: CASSLYRLRFQSAFF.

In its sample, this clonotype was seen many times. This chain connects TRBV12-3 or TRBV12-4 to TRBJ1-1; 8 nucleotides align to TRBD1. The CDR3 has 16 amino acids. Germline trimming cut 1 base from V and 0 bases from J; bases unmatched to any gene: 4. The CDR3, as DNA: TGTGCCAGCAGTTTAGTGGCAGGGGGCTTGAACACTGAAGCTTTCTTT. The encoded protein is CASSLVAGGLNTEAFF.

Concerning this clonotype: A single base separates this from a much larger clone, so it may be a read error. The chain is built from TRBV12-5 and TRBJ1-2; possible D gene TRBD1, 5 bases. CDR3 length: 15 residues. CDR1 and CDR2 (germline): LGHNT, FRNRAP. V lost 5 bases and J 7 bases, leaving 20 bases between the germline ends. CDR3 loop: CASGPNLQGLVGYTF. The CDR3 coding sequence is TGTGCTAGTGGTCCGAACCTCCAGGGTCTGGTTGGCTACACCTTC.

This clonotype came up many times. The J gene is TRBJ2-3, the V gene TRBV29-1; tentative D call: TRBD1 (5 bases). The V gene's germline CDR1 is SQVTM and CDR2 ANQGSEA. The CDR3 contains 14 residues. V lost 4 bases, J lost 0 bases, and 11 bases lay in between. CDR3 in amino acids: CSVVIQASTDTQYF. CDR3 nucleotide sequence: TGCAGCGTTGTTATACAGGCTAGCACAGATACGCAGTATTTT.

The CDR3 spells CASSQHNRVADTQYF. The CDR3 DNA is TGTGCCAGCAGCCAACACAACCGTGTGGCAGATACGCAGTATTTT. The chain links TRBV9 to TRBJ2-3; D call uncertain. This CDR3 is built from 15 residues. CDR1 SGDLS and CDR2 YYNGEE come from the germline V gene. V lost 4 bases, J lost 4 bases, and 16 bases lay in between.

This chain joins TRBV24-1 and TRBJ2-3, with D tentatively TRBD1 (6 bases). The CDR3 has 14 amino acids. The germline V and J ends were trimmed by 4 bases and 0 bases, with 7 bases remaining between them. Germline lookup yields CDR1 KGHDR and CDR2 SFDVKD. CDR3 nucleotide sequence: TGTGCCACCAGTGAGACAGGTAGCACAGATACGCAGTATTTT. Encoded protein: CATSETGSTDTQYF.

This clonotype occurred many times. This sequence joins TRBV5-1 and TRBJ1-1, with a weak D call TRBD1 (5 bases). Germline lookup yields CDR1 SGHRS and CDR2 YFSETQ. V lost 1 base and J lost 1, with 11 bases in between. The CDR3 is 15 residues long. CDR3 protein: CASSLSGGWNTEAFF. DNA of the CDR3: TGCGCCAGCAGCTTGAGTGGGGGATGGAACACTGAAGCTTTCTTT.

The chain is built from TRBV9 and TRBJ2-3; 8 bases agree with TRBD2. The CDR3 covers 17 residues. Germline assignment: CDR1 SGDLS and CDR2 YYNGEE. The trim removed 0 bases at V and 3 bases at J, leaving 9 bases unmatched. CDR3 region: CASSVGAQASGTDTQYF. The CDR3 DNA sequence: TGTGCCAGCAGCGTAGGAGCCCAGGCTAGCGGGACAGATACGCAGTATTTT.

This clonotype was observed many times. The CDR3 DNA reads as TGTGCCTGGGCCCCGGGACAGGGGCCCAATGAGCAGTTCTTC. Translated: CAWAPGQGPNEQFF. This chain links TRBV30 with TRBJ2-1; 10 bases line up with TRBD1. The CDR3 contains 14 residues. CDR1 is GTSNPN, CDR2 SVGIG, per germline (reference sequence). Trimming removed 5 bases from V and 6 bases from J; junction bases left unmatched: 7.

V gene TRBV7-9 combines with J gene TRBJ2-1; a possible D gene is TRBD2 (6 bases). V lost 5 bases and J lost 0, with 17 bases in between. The CDR3 runs to 17 residues. Germline V lookup: CDR1 SEHNR, CDR2 FQNEAQ (reference sequence). CDR3: CASSPGTVADSYNEQFF. CDR3 DNA: TGTGCCAGCAGCCCCGGGACGGTAGCGGACTCCTACAATGAGCAGTTCTTC.

The sample holds many counts of this clonotype. The genes are TRBV11-2 and TRBJ1-2, with TRBD1 identical over 9 bases. The V and J ends lost 2 bases and 1 base, in that order; junction bases with no gene match: 2. Germline V lookup: CDR1 SGHAT, CDR2 FQNNGV. The CDR3 totals 15 residues. The CDR3 region has the DNA TGTGCCAGCAGCTTATGGGGACAGGGTAACTATGGCTACACCTTC. Protein sequence: CASSLWGQGNYGYTF. The full variable domain, its missing parts supplied by reference TRBV11-2 and TRBJ1-2, is EAGVAQSPRYKIIEKRQSVAFWCNPISGHATLYWYQQILGQGPKLLIQFQNNGVVDDSQLPKDRFSAERLKGVDSTLKIQPAKLEDSAVYLCASSLWGQGNYGYTFGSGTRLTVV.

A few counts support this clonotype. The chain is built from TRBV20-1 and TRBJ2-7; 10 bases line up with TRBD1. Trimming removed 3 bases from V and 6 bases from J; junction bases left unmatched: 8. The CDR3 is 14 residues long. CDR1 is DFQATT, CDR2 SNEGSKA, per germline (reference sequence). The CDR3: CSASPRDRGSEQYF. In nucleotides, the CDR3 is TGCAGTGCTAGCCCCCGGGACAGGGGTTCCGAGCAGTACTTC.

This clonotype was observed a few times. The chain recombines TRBV20-1 with TRBJ2-1; 13 bases line up with TRBD2. CDR1 DFQATT and CDR2 SNEGSKA come from the germline V gene (reference sequence). Losses at the gene ends were 6 bases for V and 6 bases for J; bases not matched to a gene: 11. CDR3 length equals 16 residues. The DNA of the CDR3 is TGCAGTGCAACCGTGACTAGCGGGAGGTCCACCAATGAGCAGTTCTTC. Its translation: CSATVTSGRSTNEQFF.

This clonotype turned up a few times. The CDR3 spells CASSEQGATEAFF. CDR3 nucleotide sequence: TGTGCCAGCAGCGAGCAGGGGGCCACTGAAGCTTTCTTT. J is TRBJ1-1 and V is TRBV9; 8 bases map to TRBD1. Germline CDR1 is SGDLS and CDR2 is YYNGEE. The CDR3 has 13 residues. With 3 bases clipped from V and 4 bases from J, the junction kept 2 bases outside the gene matches.